These 25 T cell receptor beta chains originate from one sample sequenced in a study of blood T cells in healthy people across ages. Combining a sample-barcoded 5' primer with a J-beta primer mix, a second PCR ran for roughly 7 to 12 cycles. TCRdb passed the 5' RACE reads through MiXCR, listing each CDR3 protein once. This sample carries more than 900,000 distinct CDR3 sequences, 25% to 30% of them seen once, and the ten largest clones take about a tenth. The sample also formed part of further work on T cells of mothers and their children.

The sequenced sample consisted of blood. These receptors were taken from a middle-aged woman in good health.

The chain combines TRBV28 with TRBJ2-3, with TRBD2 identical over 15 bases. The CDR3 runs 16 residues. CDR1 and CDR2 from the germline V gene are MDHEN and SYDVKM. V was clipped by 5 bases and J by 6 bases; unmatched bases: 6. The CDR3 DNA is TGTGCCAGCAGTCAGGGACTAGCGGGGGGATTTGATACGCAGTATTTT. Its protein is CASSQGLAGGFDTQYF.

V usage is TRBV5-1 and J usage is TRBJ2-5, with 8 positions matching TRBD2. V gave up 4 bases and J gave up 11 bases; unmatched junction bases: 16. CDR1 SGHRS and CDR2 YFSETQ come from the germline V gene. The CDR3 has 15 amino acids. CDR3 nucleotide sequence: TGCGCCAGCAGCGGTAGGACAGACACCTCGGGAGGGCAGTACTTC. This translates into CASSGRTDTSGGQYF.

Only a few counts were recorded for this clonotype. The rearrangement joins TRBV28 to TRBJ2-7; the match to TRBD2 covers 9 bases. The CDR3 runs to 15 residues. Germline lookup yields CDR1 MDHEN and CDR2 SYDVKM. With V trimmed by 3 bases and J by 2 bases, 5 bases remained unmatched. The CDR3 is CASSFSGGRTYEQYF. In nucleotides, the CDR3 is TGTGCCAGCAGTTTTAGCGGGGGCCGCACCTACGAGCAGTACTTC.

The V call is TRBV15, the J call TRBJ1-2; D call uncertain. This CDR3 is 13 amino acids long. Trimming cost V 1 base and J 8 bases, with 11 bases left between them. Germline CDR1 is LNHNV and CDR2 is YYDKDF (reference sequence). This CDR3 reads CATSRVPVGGYTF. CDR3 DNA: TGTGCCACCAGCAGAGTACCAGTGGGCGGCTACACCTTC.

This clonotype has only a few counts. An end of the junction differs from the germline gene, which may be a read error. The J gene is TRBJ1-2, the V gene TRBV7-2, with 7 bases matching TRBD1. Germline assignment: CDR1 SGHTA and CDR2 FQGNSA. The CDR3 is 14 amino acids. The chain's CDR3 is CACSLETGNAGYTF. The DNA of the CDR3 is TGTGCCTGCAGCTTAGAGACAGGGAATGCTGGCTACACCTTC.

The CDR3 loop reads CSADRPQTYEQYF. CDR3 bases: TGCAGTGCTGACAGGCCCCAAACCTACGAGCAGTACTTC. The rearrangement links TRBV20-1 to TRBJ2-7; D perhaps matches TRBD1 (6 bases). Trimming shortened V by 5 bases and J by 2 bases, and 13 bases separated the two germline ends. Germline loops: CDR1 DFQATT, CDR2 SNEGSKA (reference sequence). The CDR3 has 13 amino acids.

The chain recombines TRBV28 with TRBJ2-1; the D gene is possibly TRBD2 (6 bases). Germline V gene data show CDR1 as MDHEN and CDR2 as SYDVKM. The CDR3 spans 15 residues. V lost 2 bases and J lost 9, with 17 bases in between. The CDR3: CASSLVSRGPPEQFF. The CDR3, as DNA: TGTGCCAGCAGTTTAGTCTCGCGGGGACCTCCTGAGCAGTTCTTC. Drawing the rest from reference TRBV28 and TRBJ2-1, the complete variable domain is DVKVTQSSRYLVKRTGEKVFLECVQDMDHENMFWYRQDPGLGLRLIYFSYDVKMKEKGDIPEGYSVSREKKERFSLILESASTNQTSMYLCASSLVSRGPPEQFFGPGTRLTVL.

This clonotype was observed a few times. The chain has TRBV5-1 and TRBJ2-1; 8 bases align to TRBD2. Germline assignment: CDR1 SGHRS and CDR2 YFSETQ. Trimming took 0 bases from V and 7 from J; bases not matched to a gene: 6. The CDR3 has 15 amino acids. The CDR3 nucleotides are TGCGCCAGCAGCTTGGCGGGGGGGGCGAGGAATGAGCAGTTCTTC. It is translated as CASSLAGGARNEQFF. Combining the CDR3 with reference TRBV5-1 and TRBJ2-1 gives the whole variable domain KAGVTQTPRYLIKTRGQQVTLSCSPISGHRSVSWYQQTPGQGLQFLFEYFSETQRNKGNFPGRFSGRQFSNSRSEMNVSTLELGDSALYLCASSLAGGARNEQFFGPGTRLTVL.

This clonotype has ten or more counts. The chain joins TRBV7-2 to TRBJ2-7; tentative D call: TRBD1 (5 bases). The V gene lost 0 bases and the J gene lost 0 bases, with 9 bases spanning the gap. The CDR3 loop spans 15 amino acids. CDR1 is SGHTA, CDR2 FQGNSA, per germline. In DNA, the CDR3 is TGTGCCAGCAGCTTAGCACAGGTATCCTCCTACGAGCAGTACTTC. It is translated as CASSLAQVSSYEQYF. The whole variable domain, filled in from reference TRBV7-2 and TRBJ2-7, reads GAGVSQSPSNKVTEKGKDVELRCDPISGHTALYWYRQSLGQGLEFLIYFQGNSAPDKSGLPSDRFSAERTGGSVSTLTIQRTQQEDSAVYLCASSLAQVSSYEQYFGPGTRLTVT.

This chain joins TRBV5-6 and TRBJ2-2; 8 bases are a match to TRBD2. The germline V gene encodes CDR1 SGHDT and CDR2 YYEEEE. V trimming: 4 bases; J trimming: 4 bases; junction bases outside the gene matches: 9. The CDR3 runs to 16 residues. The CDR3 region is CASSGLAGRSTGELFF. Written as DNA, the CDR3 is TGTGCCAGCAGCGGGTTAGCGGGGCGTTCCACCGGGGAGCTGTTTTTT. Drawing the rest from reference TRBV5-6 and TRBJ2-2, the complete variable domain is DAGVTQSPTHLIKTRGQQVTLRCSPKSGHDTVSWYQQALGQGPQFIFQYYEEEERQRGNFPDRFSGHQFPNYSSELNVNALLLGDSALYLCASSGLAGRSTGELFFGEGSRLTVL.

The rearrangement joins TRBV20-1 to TRBJ2-3; 7 bases map to TRBD1. There are 14 residues in the CDR3. The germline V gene encodes CDR1 DFQATT and CDR2 SNEGSKA (reference sequence). CDR3 loop: CSRTRTGGTDTQYF. The CDR3 nucleotides read TGCAGCCGAACGAGGACAGGCGGCACAGATACGCAGTATTTT.

Concerning this clonotype: Given a much more abundant clone one base away, this may be a read error. The rearrangement uses TRBV7-2 and TRBJ1-1; TRBD1 agrees at 7 bases. V was pared by 7 bases and J by 10 bases, with 12 bases of the junction left unmatched. CDR1 and CDR2 from the germline V gene are SGHTA and FQGNSA. The CDR3 sequence is 13 residues long. The DNA for the CDR3 is TGTGCCAGCACCTACTCAGGGGGGGTTGGAGCTTTCTTT. It is translated as CASTYSGGVGAFF. Supplemented by reference TRBV7-2 and TRBJ1-1, the full variable domain reads GAGVSQSPSNKVTEKGKDVELRCDPISGHTALYWYRQSLGQGLEFLIYFQGNSAPDKSGLPSDRFSAERTGGSVSTLTIQRTQQEDSAVYLCASTYSGGVGAFFGQGTRLTVV.

The chain carries TRBV20-1 and TRBJ2-5; the D is unclear. Germline V gene data show CDR1 as DFQATT and CDR2 as SNEGSKA (reference sequence). This CDR3 has 14 amino acids. Trimming pared 3 bases from V and 2 bases from J, leaving 13 bases between. CDR3 amino acids: CSASSALLQETQYF. The CDR3 DNA follows: TGCAGTGCTAGCTCAGCGCTCCTTCAAGAGACCCAGTACTTC.

Regarding this clonotype: This may stem from a read error, because a much larger clone lies one nucleotide away. V usage is TRBV5-1 and J usage is TRBJ2-5, with 9 bases that match TRBD2. Germline-derived CDR1 and CDR2 are SGHRS and YFSETQ. The CDR3 has 14 amino acids. The CDR3, as DNA: TGCGCCGGCAGCGGGGGGATAACCGGAGAGACCCAGTACTTC. Protein sequence: CAGSGGITGETQYF.

This chain connects TRBV29-1 to TRBJ1-2; 11 bases fit TRBD1. Trimming at V came to 3 bases and at J to 3 bases, leaving 6 bases not matched to a gene. Per germline, CDR1 SQVTM and CDR2 ANQGSEA. CDR3 length: 15 amino acids. CDR3 sequence reads: CSVDPGTGGDYGYTF. The CDR3, as DNA: TGCAGCGTTGACCCCGGGACAGGGGGTGACTATGGCTACACCTTC.

CDR3 loop: CASSLDWTSGGAQDTQYF. CDR3 bases: TGTGCCAGCAGCTTAGACTGGACTAGCGGGGGGGCCCAAGATACGCAGTATTTT. This sequence joins TRBV7-2 and TRBJ2-3; 15 bases map to TRBD2. V gave up 1 base and J gave up 5 bases; unmatched junction bases: 7. Germline values: CDR1 SGHTA, CDR2 FQGNSA. This CDR3 is 18 amino acids long.

This clonotype has only a few counts. This chain uses TRBV7-3 with TRBJ2-2; D is possibly TRBD2 (6 bases). This CDR3 is built from 13 residues. Germline V gene lookup returns CDR1 SGHTA and CDR2 FQGTGA. Trimming removed 4 bases from V and 6 bases from J, with 9 bases in between. CDR3 protein: CASSSAGPGELFF. Written as DNA, the CDR3 is TGTGCCAGCAGCTCCGCGGGGCCCGGGGAGCTGTTTTTT.

In this sample, this clonotype turned up a few times. The gene calls are TRBV29-1 and TRBJ2-1, with 9 bases lining up with TRBD2. V shed 4 bases and J 5 bases; nucleotides not matched to a gene: 6. CDR3 length equals 14 residues. CDR1 is SQVTM and CDR2 is ANQGSEA in the germline V gene. The CDR3 region is CSVGRAGGHNEQFF. CDR3 in DNA: TGCAGCGTTGGTAGGGCGGGGGGGCACAATGAGCAGTTCTTC.

The sample holds a few counts of this clonotype. The rearrangement uses TRBV7-9 and TRBJ2-1; weak D call: TRBD2 (5 bases). V was trimmed by 4 bases and J by 0 bases, leaving 10 bases between them. This CDR3 comprises 15 residues. Germline V gene sequence: CDR1 SEHNR, CDR2 FQNEAQ (reference sequence). CDR3 DNA sequence: TGTGCCAGCAGCTCCGTAGGGAGCTCCTACAATGAGCAGTTCTTC. Protein: CASSSVGSSYNEQFF.

This clonotype was detected only a few times. The genes are TRBV6-5 and TRBJ1-2, with TRBD1 matching over 8 bases. This CDR3 is 15 amino acids long. J lost 4 bases, V lost 6 bases, and 10 bases had no gene match. Germline V gene data show CDR1 as MNHEY and CDR2 as SVGAGI. CDR3 coding DNA: TGTGCCAGCAGGCCCTCTGGACAGGGTCGCTATGGCTACACCTTC. Translation: CASRPSGQGRYGYTF.

The rearrangement links TRBV19 to TRBJ1-1; D perhaps matches TRBD1 (6 bases). This CDR3 has 16 amino acids. Germline V gene data show CDR1 as LNHDA and CDR2 as SQIVND (reference sequence). V shed 4 bases and J shed 0 bases, with 15 bases lying between them. The CDR3 DNA reads as TGTGCCAGTAGTAAGAGGGGGACGGGAATGAACACTGAAGCTTTCTTT. It is translated as CASSKRGTGMNTEAFF.

The CDR3 reads CSAISGHMNYGYTF. In DNA form, the CDR3 reads TGCAGTGCTATTTCGGGACATATGAACTATGGCTACACCTTC. The V call is TRBV20-1, the J call TRBJ1-2; TRBD1 is a possible D gene (6 bases). The germline V gene has CDR1 DFQATT and CDR2 SNEGSKA (reference sequence). This CDR3 contains 14 residues. V shed 4 bases and J shed 2 bases, with 14 bases lying between them.

The rearrangement links TRBV15 to TRBJ2-6, with 7 bases lining up with TRBD1. The CDR3 loop spans 15 amino acids. With V trimmed by 5 bases and J by 0 bases, 1 base remained unmatched. Germline V lookup: CDR1 LNHNV, CDR2 YYDKDF (reference sequence). CDR3 protein: CATSDRVSGANVLTF. The DNA for the CDR3 is TGTGCCACCAGCGACAGGGTCTCTGGGGCCAACGTCCTGACTTTC.

A word on this clonotype: The junction does not match germline at one end; this may be a read error. The genes are TRBV28 and TRBJ1-1; D is perhaps TRBD1 (5 bases). CDR1 is MDHEN, CDR2 SYDVKM, per germline. The length of the CDR3 is 14 residues. The CDR3 DNA sequence: TGTGCCAACAGTTCCGGACCGGGGGGCACTGAAGCTTTCTTT. Protein sequence: CANSSGPGGTEAFF.

DNA for the CDR3: TGTGCCAGCAGCCAAACAGGGGGGGAATCAGAGACCCAGTACTTC. Its protein product is CASSQTGGESETQYF. This chain joins TRBV3-1 and TRBJ2-5, with TRBD1 as a possible D gene (8 bases). The CDR3 is 15 amino acids. Germline V gene sequence: CDR1 LGHDT, CDR2 YNNKEL (reference sequence). The V end lost 2 bases, the J end lost 4 bases, and 14 bases lay between the germline ends.